Listed below are T cell receptor beta chains from one sample, sequenced in a study of T cells in Graves' hyperthyroidism and ophthalmopathy. TCRdb recomputed calls from the multiplex PCR reads with MiXCR, one row per CDR3 protein. The table includes 250,000 to 300,000 distinct CDR3 sequences, around 13% detected once. Sequenced material: blood. Source of these receptors: a woman in her thirties or forties with Graves' hyperthyroidism. The CDR3 runs from the conserved cysteine through the conserved F or W.

j_call v_call cdr3_aa
TRBJ2-7 TRBV7-6 CASSKLPGTGYEQYF
TRBJ2-7 TRBV29-1 CSVEVTSGRVNEQYF
TRBJ1-6 TRBV6-1 CASSPDRYNSPLHF
TRBJ2-2 TRBV9 CASSGAGGSAGELFF
TRBJ2-2 TRBV14 CASSQRGSGELFF
TRBJ1-6 TRBV28 CASSSTGFTNSPLHF
TRBJ2-2 TRBV11-2 CASSLNRAYSRELFF
TRBJ2-2 TRBV6-5 CASSYGGSYTGELFF
TRBJ2-1 TRBV28 CASSLIRSYNEQFF
TRBJ1-2 TRBV12-3/TRBV12-4 CASSPGQGRYGYTF
TRBJ2-7 TRBV20-1 CSARDPSMPAYEQYF
TRBJ2-1 TRBV28 CASSLTPGLAYEQFF
TRBJ2-5 TRBV28 CASPSWGRVQETQYF
TRBJ2-4 TRBV24-1 CATSLTGENIQYF
TRBJ2-5 TRBV29-1 CSVEDGSGETQYF
TRBJ2-1 TRBV30 CAWRAPLTSGVNNEQFF
TRBJ2-7 TRBV20-1 CSARDPAPQSYEQYF
TRBJ1-5 TRBV15 CATSRGGYQGQPQHF
TRBJ1-3 TRBV6-1 CASGERLLISGNTIYF
TRBJ1-1 TRBV19 CASSGGTDPEAFF
TRBJ2-5 TRBV5-1 CASSLSPPTGPYQETQYF
TRBJ2-3 TRBV19 CASSPSPGTRTDTQYF
TRBJ2-3 TRBV2 CASRQGRADTQYF
TRBJ1-1 TRBV7-2 CASRRGGFGTEAFF
TRBJ1-1 TRBV6-1 CASTPPAGYGNTEAFF
TRBJ1-5 TRBV7-3 CASSSWPQHF
TRBJ2-5 TRBV11-2 CASSFQGSQETQYF
TRBJ1-4 TRBV28 CASSYRQGREKLFF
TRBJ2-3 TRBV9 CASSVGTSGRTDTQYF
TRBJ1-5 TRBV15 CATSRDVAGYSNQPQHF
TRBJ1-1 TRBV6-1 CASSYGVLNTEAFF
TRBJ2-7 TRBV12-3/TRBV12-4 CASSHIGTGYEQYF
TRBJ1-2 TRBV24-1 CATSDFDRLPNYGYTF
TRBJ2-2 TRBV28 CASSLVGDRDTGELFF
TRBJ2-7 TRBV28 CASSYQPWLEQYF
TRBJ2-1 TRBV7-9 CASSLSGGNEQFF
TRBJ2-3 TRBV7-9 CASSPLAGDPTQYF